The rows below give T cell receptor beta chains drawn from one sample of a study of cytomegalovirus exposure and HLA in healthy donors. Here immunoSEQ multiplex PCR was the method, and the copy in TCRdb shows in-frame clones only, minus some. In the table there are under 200,000 clones, approximately 80% of which are singletons. Material: PBMCs. The receptors originated from a man in his forties or fifties in good health and CMV-seropositive. The CDR3 runs from the conserved cysteine through the conserved F or W. Fields, in order: V gene, J gene, clone size, CDR3 protein. Rows may omit the clone size; those that give it use once, few, many or a size class.

TRBV5-1	TRBJ2-7	-	CASSLSGVAREQYF
TRBV29-1	TRBJ2-7	-	CSVEKQGAYQGARGEQYF
TRBV15	TRBJ2-2	-	CATSRGAGAGRNTGELFF
TRBV4-1	TRBJ1-2	-	CASSQDSQGGDYGYTF
TRBV9	TRBJ2-3	few	CASSPRAGNTDTQYF
TRBV6-5	TRBJ2-7	-	CASSYGRDTGYEQYF
TRBV7-9	TRBJ1-2	-	CASSGSRAVDYGYTF
TRBV5-1	TRBJ2-3	few	CASSLDLAGTDTQYF
TRBV6-5	TRBJ1-5	few	CASAEGVNQPQHF
TRBV7-2	TRBJ1-1	-	CASSPRQITPEAFF
TRBV5-6	-	-	CASSTAGLAGKSYEQYF
TRBV15	TRBJ1-4	once	CATSGRRVLATNEKLFF
TRBV7-2	TRBJ2-1	-	CASSLGLLEQFF
TRBV7-3	TRBJ2-1	-	CASSTSGGLMNEQFF
TRBV5-4	TRBJ1-3	-	CASSLPGGPRGNTIYF
TRBV5-4	TRBJ1-1	-	CASSPGGQGNTEAFF
TRBV7-2	TRBJ1-2	-	CASSLEAGYNYGYTF
TRBV4-3	TRBJ1-5	-	CASSQDSARLTPQHF
TRBV27	TRBJ2-7	-	CASSLKGQGTSYEQYF
TRBV10-3	TRBJ1-3	-	CAISWDTSGNTIYF
TRBV7-9	TRBJ1-1	-	CASRQGFGTEAFF
TRBV28	TRBJ1-1	few	CASGSSGQGVLAFF
TRBV6-6	TRBJ1-2	-	CASTLQGTGGYTF
TRBV7-3	TRBJ2-2	-	CASTSDRVTGELFF
TRBV11-1	TRBJ2-7	-	CASSPMMYYEQYF
TRBV6-5	TRBJ2-7	-	CASSSGGSEQYF
TRBV10-1	TRBJ2-3	-	CASSEWTGEADTQYF
TRBV6-5	TRBJ2-2	once	CASSYGSGGPTGELFF